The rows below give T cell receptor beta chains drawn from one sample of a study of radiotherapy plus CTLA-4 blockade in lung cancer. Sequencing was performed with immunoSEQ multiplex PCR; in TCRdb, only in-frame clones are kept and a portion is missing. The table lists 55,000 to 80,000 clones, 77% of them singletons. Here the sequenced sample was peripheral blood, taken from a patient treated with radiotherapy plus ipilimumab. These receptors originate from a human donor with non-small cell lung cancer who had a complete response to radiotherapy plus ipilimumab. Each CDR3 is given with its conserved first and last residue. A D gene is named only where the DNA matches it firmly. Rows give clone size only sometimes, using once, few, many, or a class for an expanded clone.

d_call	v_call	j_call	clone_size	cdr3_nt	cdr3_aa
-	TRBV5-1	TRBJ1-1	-	TGCGCCAGCAGCGTGGGCGGGGTGAACACTGAAGCTTTCTTT	CASSVGGVNTEAFF
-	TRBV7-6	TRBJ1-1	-	TGTGCCAGCAGCTTAGACTTTGGACCGAACACTGAAGCTTTCTTT	CASSLDFGPNTEAFF
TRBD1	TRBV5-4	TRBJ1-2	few	TGTGCCAGCAGCTGGACAGGGGCAGCTAACTATGGCTACACCTTC	CASSWTGAANYGYTF
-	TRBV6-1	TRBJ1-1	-	TGTGCCAGACGACCGGCGATGAACACTGAAGCTTTCTTT	CARRPAMNTEAFF
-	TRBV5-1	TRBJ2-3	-	TGCGCCAGCAGCTTGATACGGGGGACCTATAGCACAGATACGCAGTATTTT	CASSLIRGTYSTDTQYF
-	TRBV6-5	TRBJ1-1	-	TGTGCCAGCAGCCCGGTCGGACGGACCACTGAAGCTTTCTTT	CASSPVGRTTEAFF
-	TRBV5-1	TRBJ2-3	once	TGCGCCAGCAGCTCGGTGGGGGGCACAGATACGCAGTATTTT	CASSSVGGTDTQYF
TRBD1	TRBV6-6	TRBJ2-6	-	TGTGCCAGCAGGACAGGGGGTAGTGGGGCCAACGTCCTGACTTTC	CASRTGGSGANVLTF
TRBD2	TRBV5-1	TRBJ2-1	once	TGCGCCAGCAGCTTAGGACTAGCGGGGGGACGTGAGCAGTTCTTC	CASSLGLAGGREQFF
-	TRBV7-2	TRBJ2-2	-	TGTGCCAGCAGCTTAGCTAGCAGTAACAGGGAGCTGTTTTTT	CASSLASSNRELFF
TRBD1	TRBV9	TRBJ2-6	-	TGTGCCAGCAGCGTCGACAGGGGCTTTGCCTCTGGGGCCAACGTCCTGACTTTC	CASSVDRGFASGANVLTF
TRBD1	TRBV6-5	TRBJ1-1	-	TGTGCCAGCAGGCCAAACAGGGGTAGGGGGACTGAAGCTTTCTTT	CASRPNRGRGTEAFF
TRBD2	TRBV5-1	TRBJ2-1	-	TGCGCCAGCAGCGAAACTAGCGGGAGAAACAATGAGCAGTTCTTC	CASSETSGRNNEQFF
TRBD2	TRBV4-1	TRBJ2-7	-	TGCGCCAGCAGCCAAGGAGTGGCTAGCGGCTCCTACGAGCAGTACTTC	CASSQGVASGSYEQYF
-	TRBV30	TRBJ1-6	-	TGTGCCTGGACTGGCAAGAGGGTTGGTTCACCCCTCCACTTT	CAWTGKRVGSPLHF
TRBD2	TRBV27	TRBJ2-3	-	TGTGCCAGCAGGGGGACTAGCGCGAACACAGATACGCAGTATTTT	CASRGTSANTDTQYF
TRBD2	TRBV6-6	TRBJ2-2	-	TGTGCCAGCAGTTCCACGGGACTAGCAGGCGGGGAGCTGTTTTTT	CASSSTGLAGGELFF
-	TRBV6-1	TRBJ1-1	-	TGTGCCAGCAGTGAAGAGCGTGCGAAGGGAGCTTTCTTT	CASSEERAKGAFF
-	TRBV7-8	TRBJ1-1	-	TGTGCCAGCAGCTTAGCAAAACAGAACACTGAAGCTTTCTTT	CASSLAKQNTEAFF
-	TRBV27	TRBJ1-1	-	TGTGCCAGCAGTTTACCGGGGAACACTGAAGCTTTCTTT	CASSLPGNTEAFF
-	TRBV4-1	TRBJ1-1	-	TGCGCCAGCAGCCAACGGGACATTGGAAAAAATAGTGAAGCTTTCTTT	CASSQRDIGKNSEAFF
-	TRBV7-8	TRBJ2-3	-	TGTGCCAGCAGACTAGGGTCTCTGAACAGCAGAACAGATACGCAGTATTTT	CASRLGSLNSRTDTQYF
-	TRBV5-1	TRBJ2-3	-	TGCGCCAGCAGCTTGAGGTCGGATACGCAGTATTTT	CASSLRSDTQYF
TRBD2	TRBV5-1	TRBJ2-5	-	TGCGCCAGCAGCTTGGGGCCAGCGGGGGCCCAAGAGACCCAGTACTTC	CASSLGPAGAQETQYF
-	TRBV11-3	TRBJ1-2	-	TGTGCCAGCAGCTTAAGGGGTGGGGGCTATGGCTACACCTTC	CASSLRGGGYGYTF
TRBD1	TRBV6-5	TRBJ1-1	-	TGTGCCAGCAGGCTACCGGGACAGCCGAACACTGAAGCTTTCTTT	CASRLPGQPNTEAFF
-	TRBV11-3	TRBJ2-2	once	TGTGCCAGCAGCTTAGGACCGCTTGGCGGGGAGCTGTTTTTT	CASSLGPLGGELFF
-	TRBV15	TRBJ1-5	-	TGTGCCACCAGCAGAGATCCCGCCAGCGGACCCCAGCATTTT	CATSRDPASGPQHF
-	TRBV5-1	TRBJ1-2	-	TGCGCCAGCAGCTTGGGAGGTGTGGGGAACTATGGCTACACCTTC	CASSLGGVGNYGYTF
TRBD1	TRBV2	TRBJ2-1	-	TGTGCCAGCACCGGGACAGGGAACAATGAGCAGTTCTTC	CASTGTGNNEQFF
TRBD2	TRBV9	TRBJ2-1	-	TGTGCCAGCAGCCCGAGCGGGACTACCTACAATGAGCAGTTCTTC	CASSPSGTTYNEQFF
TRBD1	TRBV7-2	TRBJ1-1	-	TGTGCCAGCAGCTTATCGGACAGGCCGAACACTGAAGCTTTCTTT	CASSLSDRPNTEAFF
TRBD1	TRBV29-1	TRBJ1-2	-	TGCAGCGTGGTGAGGGACAGGGGTTGGGATGGCTACACCTTC	CSVVRDRGWDGYTF
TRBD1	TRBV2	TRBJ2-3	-	TGTGCCAGCAGTGTACGGGACAGGGGAAGTGATACGCAGTATTTT	CASSVRDRGSDTQYF
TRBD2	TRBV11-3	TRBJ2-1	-	TGTGCCAGCAGCGTAGACCCCGGGGGGTACAATGAGCAGTTCTTC	CASSVDPGGYNEQFF
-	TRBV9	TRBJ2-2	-	TGTGCCAGCAGCCCCCGACAGGTGAACACCGGGGAGCTGTTTTTT	CASSPRQVNTGELFF
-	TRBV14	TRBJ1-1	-	TGTGCCAGCAGCCAAGGTGACTACACTGAAGCTTTCTTT	CASSQGDYTEAFF
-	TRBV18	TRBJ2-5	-	TGTGCCAGCTCACCAGGGGGGATGGGACAGCAAGAGACCCAGTACTTC	CASSPGGMGQQETQYF
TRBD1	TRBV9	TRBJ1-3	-	TGTGCCAGCAGCGCCCGGGACAGGGGACGCCTAACTGGAAACACCATATATTTT	CASSARDRGRLTGNTIYF
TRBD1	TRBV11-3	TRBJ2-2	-	TGTGCCAGCAGCAACCCGACAGGGACCGGGGAGCTGTTTTTT	CASSNPTGTGELFF
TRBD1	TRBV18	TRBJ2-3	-	TGTGCCAGCTCCCCGGACAGGGGGCGATCCGGGGGAGATACGCAGTATTTT	CASSPDRGRSGGDTQYF
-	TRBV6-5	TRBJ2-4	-	TGTGCCAGCAGTACCGTAGCCAAAAACATTCAGTACTTC	CASSTVAKNIQYF
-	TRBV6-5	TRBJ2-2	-	TGTGCCAGCACCCAAACAGGTTTTAGGGAGCTGTTTTTT	CASTQTGFRELFF
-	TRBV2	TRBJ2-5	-	TGTGCCAGCCGAAGGGACTACCAAGAGACCCAGTACTTC	CASRRDYQETQYF
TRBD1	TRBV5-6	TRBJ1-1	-	TGTGCCAGCAGTTCCGGGACAGGGGGCAGTTGGGAAACTGAAGCTTTCTTT	CASSSGTGGSWETEAFF